This TCR beta chain was identified during a study of siplizumab effects on memory and regulatory T cells (dated by TCRdb to the late 2010s). Describing the broader study: The study looked at the effect of siplizumab, an anti-CD2 antibody, on alloreactive T-cell subsets in allogeneic mixed lymphocyte reactions made from human PBMCs. The research as a whole found: Because sequences at frequencies below about 10^-5 were poorly captured, only a minor fraction of alloreactive clones could be mapped back to unstimulated subsets. For roughly 80-95% of proliferating CD4+ or CD8+ clones, no naive or memory phenotype could be assigned. Greater diversity appeared to be present in unstimulated naive T cells than in memory T cells, and a substantial contribution to the alloresponse seemed to be made by naive cells. In reactions with siplizumab, an average of about 69% of mappable alloreactive CD4+ clones were Treg-derived, compared with around 30% in control reactions. Siplizumab significantly reduced the cumulative frequency of alloreactive sequences traceable to unstimulated CD4+ memory T cells. The suppressive function of proliferating Tregs from siplizumab cultures was not functionally confirmed.

The protocol used for the library was the immunoSEQ multiplex PCR assay. The deep sequencing platform assayed 90,000 to 100,000 TCR templates per sample. Genomic DNA extracted from sorted T cells was used for TCRbeta CDR3 sequencing. Regarding the original processing steps: The R programming language was used for the clonal analysis of the TCRbeta CDR3 data. Comparing unstimulated samples against CFSE-low samples taken after the reaction was how alloreactive CD4+ and CD8+ clones were defined. Regulatory or non-regulatory origin of alloreactive CD4+ clones was assigned by matching sequences to the sorted unstimulated Treg and non-Treg repertoires. TCRdb took this table from immuneACCESS and kept in-frame rearrangements with V and J called. Such tables lack part of the clones; where checked against another copy, unresolved V genes explain under half of the gap, and the rest is unexplained. V, J and clone size reflect that table, while D and trimming were determined from the DNA. This sample comprises some 100,000 clones, roughly 96% of them detected only once. In total, the top ten clones hold 0.03% to 0.035% of the sample.

The CDR3 runs 13 residues from the cysteine to the phenylalanine. The read is trimmed to its CDR3 DNA, 39 bases read in frame from base 1. Taken from the germline V gene, the CDR1 and CDR2 loops are KGHSH and LQKENI. V lost 3 bases and J lost 4 bases; the stretch between them is 9 bases long. Additional sequencing covered unstimulated subsets from three donor pairs, namely CD8+ effector memory, CD4+ naive, CD8+ TEMRA, CD4+ memory and CD8+ naive. Sorted unstimulated T cells and proliferating T cells recovered from mixed lymphocyte reactions were subjected to TCRbeta CDR3 sequencing. Fresh whole blood from around 11 HLA-typed healthy donors was used to isolate PBMCs. Comments on this clone: What antigen it recognizes has not been identified. There are no base qualities to consult, and no much larger clone falls within one base.

Sequencing was performed on naive CD4+ T cells sorted from blood. The cell subset or site tag for this specimen amounts to: unstimulated naive T cells. The clonotype originates from a human donor in good health. The chain employs TRBV18 and TRBJ1-1; the D region possibly corresponds to TRBD1 (6 bases align). The base sequence is TGTGCCAGCTCACCTCAGGGGTTCACTGAAGCTTTCTTT. The encoded protein is CASSPQGFTEAFF. Extended through the reference TRBV18 and TRBJ1-1 proteins, this CDR3 yields the full variable domain: NAGVMQNPRHLVRRRGQEARLRCSPMKGHSHVYWYRQLPEEGLKFMVYLQKENIIDESGMPKERFSAEFPKEGPSILRIQQVVRGDSAAYFCASSPQGFTEAFFGQGTRLTVV.